This T cell receptor (beta chain) was identified in a study of T-cell reconstitution after alpha-beta-depleted transplantation in children. Notes on the study in general: Most T-cell counts and diversity one year after the transplant came from T cells that were newly produced. Several hundred rapidly expanded clones from non-depleted graft cells reportedly supplied alpha-beta T cells about two months post-transplant. Surviving thymic progenitors and recipient T cells were the source of high TCRbeta diversity at day 60 in some patients.

Unique molecular identifiers tagged the TCRbeta library. TCRdb ran MiXCR on the PCR reads and lists one entry per CDR3 protein. The sample holds hundreds of thousands of distinct CDR3 sequences; about an eighth are singletons and the top ten take 0.79%. On this clonotype itself: The antigen remains undetermined.

The sample was PBMCs, taken before TCRalphabeta/CD19-depleted stem cell transplant. The TCR comes from a girl aged 2 to 9 with congenital amegakaryocytic thrombocytopenia, due to receive a stem cell transplant.

The CDR3 loop reads CAWSGGTTKTPKDEQFF. The CDR3 bases are TGTGCCTGGAGTGGGGGGACTACCAAAACGCCCAAGGATGAGCAGTTCTTC. The chain carries TRBV30 and TRBJ2-1; 7 bases are a match to TRBD2. The germline gives CDR1 GTSNPN, CDR2 SVGIG (reference sequence). The CDR3 is 17 amino acids. J was trimmed by 8 bases and V by 1 base; bases with no gene match: 17.